Listed below are T cell receptor beta chains from one sample, sequenced in a study of control samples from healthy donors and cancer patients. The method was immunoSEQ multiplex PCR; TCRdb's version includes in-frame clones alone and lacks a portion of them. The sample lists tens of thousands of clones; around 90% were seen once. The sequencing sample was made of PBMCs. These receptors were obtained from a man aged 55 to 70 with colorectal cancer. Both conserved end residues are part of each CDR3. The D gene is left open where the match is weak. The listing skips clone size in some rows; elsewhere it reads once, few, many or a size class.

CDR3	DNA	J	V	size	D
CASSLSRQPQHF	TGTGCCAGCAGTTTATCCCGCCAGCCCCAGCATTTT	TRBJ1-5	TRBV12-3/TRBV12-4	.	.
CASGQETGENTGELFF	TGCGCCAGCGGCCAAGAAACGGGGGAGAACACCGGGGAGCTGTTTTTT	TRBJ2-2	TRBV4-1	.	.
CATHRGLGETQYF	TGTGCCACGCACAGGGGGCTTGGGGAGACCCAGTACTTC	TRBJ2-5	TRBV2	.	TRBD1
CASSEVRSIISVEQYF	TGTGCCAGCAGTGAAGTTCGAAGCATAATAAGTGTGGAGCAGTACTTC	TRBJ2-7	TRBV2	.	.
CASSYSGTGNTEAFF	TGCGCCAGCAGCTACTCCGGGACAGGGAACACTGAAGCTTTCTTT	TRBJ1-1	TRBV5-1	.	TRBD1
CASHPRPNEKLFF	TGTGCCAGCCACCCCCGACCCAATGAAAAACTGTTTTTT	TRBJ1-4	TRBV2	.	.
CASSDRRKVPYEQYF	TGTGCCAGCAGTGATCGGAGAAAGGTTCCCTACGAGCAGTACTTC	TRBJ2-7	TRBV2	.	.
CASSLGGLGSPLHF	TGTGCCAGCAGCTTAGGAGGCTTGGGTTCACCCCTCCACTTT	TRBJ1-6	TRBV11-2	few	.
CASSLTAEAFF	TGTGCCAGCAGCCTAACAGCTGAAGCTTTCTTT	TRBJ1-1	TRBV7-9	.	.
CASSQSVNEQFF	TGTGCCAGCAGCCAGAGCGTCAATGAGCAGTTCTTC	TRBJ2-1	TRBV3-1/TRBV3-2	once	.
CASSPQAAGEQYF	TGTGCCAGCAGCCCCCAGGCGGCCGGCGAGCAGTACTTC	TRBJ2-7	TRBV7-9	.	.
CASSPTHGTQSYNEQFF	TGTGCCAGCAGCCCTACCCACGGGACACAATCCTACAATGAGCAGTTCTTC	TRBJ2-1	TRBV7-8	.	.
CASSSVPNYGYTF	TGTGCCAGCAGTTCTGTGCCAAACTATGGCTACACCTTC	TRBJ1-2	TRBV12-3/TRBV12-4	.	.
CASSLEPTGAYEQYF	TGTGCCAGCAGCCTGGAACCAACAGGGGCCTACGAGCAGTACTTC	TRBJ2-7	TRBV5-4	.	TRBD1
CASSLRAYNEQFF	TGTGCCAGCAGTTTAAGGGCCTACAATGAGCAGTTCTTC	TRBJ2-1	TRBV12-3/TRBV12-4	.	.
CAWSVDRGTYNSPLHF	TGTGCCTGGAGTGTGGACAGGGGTACCTATAATTCACCCCTCCACTTT	TRBJ1-6	TRBV30	.	TRBD1
CASSYEGVSTQYF	TGTGCCAGCAGTTACGAAGGGGTTTCTACGCAGTATTTT	TRBJ2-3	TRBV6-2/TRBV6-3	.	.
CASSRFGLTGELFF	TGTGCCAGCAGCCGATTTGGACTGACCGGGGAGCTGTTTTTT	TRBJ2-2	TRBV3-1/TRBV3-2	.	.
CASSSNQGSYNSPLHF	TGTGCCAGCAGTTCAAACCAGGGGTCCTATAATTCACCCCTCCACTTT	TRBJ1-6	TRBV27	.	.
CAWSPDRGTEAFF	TGTGCCTGGAGCCCGGACAGGGGCACTGAAGCTTTCTTT	TRBJ1-1	TRBV30	.	TRBD1
CASSLERSSYEQYF	TGTGCCAGCAGCTTAGAGAGGAGCTCCTACGAGCAGTACTTC	TRBJ2-7	TRBV7-2	.	.
CASSPGGPADTQYF	TGCGCCAGCAGCCCTGGAGGCCCGGCAGATACGCAGTATTTT	TRBJ2-3	TRBV5-1	.	.
CASSSRGTLNEKLFF	TGTGCCAGCAGCTCACGCGGGACATTAAATGAAAAACTGTTTTTT	TRBJ1-4	TRBV7-8	.	.
CASSSPKERPQHF	TGTGCCAGCAGCTCCCCCAAGGAGCGGCCCCAGCATTTT	TRBJ1-5	TRBV5-8	.	.
CASSLEGTPWGTGELFF	TGTGCCAGCAGTTTAGAGGGGACACCATGGGGCACCGGGGAGCTGTTTTTT	TRBJ2-2	TRBV27	.	.
CASSIPPGRGRNQPQHF	TGTGCCAGTAGTATACCCCCCGGCAGGGGACGAAATCAGCCCCAGCATTTT	TRBJ1-5	TRBV19	.	.
CASSVSSGGRETQYF	TGTGCCAGCAGCGTGAGTAGCGGGGGCCGAGAGACCCAGTACTTC	TRBJ2-5	TRBV9	.	TRBD2
CASSPGQRGGYTF	TGTGCCAGCAGTCCGGGACAAAGGGGTGGCTACACCTTC	TRBJ1-2	TRBV6-5	.	.
CASSPGLAGPYEQYF	TGTGCCAGCAGCCCGGGACTAGCGGGGCCCTACGAGCAGTACTTC	TRBJ2-7	TRBV3-1/TRBV3-2	once	TRBD2
CASSLAPTNTGELFF	TGTGCCAGCAGCTTAGCTCCTACGAACACCGGGGAGCTGTTTTTT	TRBJ2-2	TRBV11-2	.	.
CASSQEGVEQYF	TGTGCCAGCAGCCAAGAAGGGGTCGAGCAGTACTTC	TRBJ2-7	TRBV14	once	.
CASSRLLRGGSSPLHF	TGCGCCAGCAGCCGCCTCCTGAGGGGGGGTAGTTCACCCCTCCACTTT	TRBJ1-6	TRBV4-1	.	.
CASSTGQATGELFF	TGCGCCAGCAGCACGGGACAGGCCACCGGGGAGCTGTTTTTT	TRBJ2-2	TRBV5-1	.	TRBD1
CASSPTTPTGAGETQYF	TGTGCCAGCAGCCCAACCACTCCGACAGGGGCCGGGGAGACCCAGTACTTC	TRBJ2-5	TRBV11-3	once	TRBD1
CASSQAPPGTGSYEQYF	TGTGCCAGCAGCCAAGCACCGCCCGGGACAGGCTCCTACGAGCAGTACTTC	TRBJ2-7	TRBV3-1/TRBV3-2	.	TRBD1
CASSPDQGAFTEAFF	TGTGCCAGCTCACCCGACCAGGGGGCCTTCACTGAAGCTTTCTTT	TRBJ1-1	TRBV18	.	TRBD1
CASTLGTLRTGELFF	TGTGCCAGCACCCTCGGGACTCTGCGGACCGGGGAGCTGTTTTTT	TRBJ2-2	TRBV7-9	.	.